Below are 21 T cell receptor beta chains sequenced from a single sample in a study of CD8 T cells in ankylosing spondylitis. These receptors are not linked to any known antigen. TCRdb reprocessed the 5' RACE reads via MiXCR and lists one record per CDR3 protein. The sample has about 390,000 distinct CDR3 sequences, 20% to 25% seen once. General study results and limits: Blood of patients with ankylosing spondylitis appeared to be characterized by a TCR beta motif of eight highly homologous variants.

Sequenced: blood, either unsorted or a sorted T cell fraction (not recorded which). The receptors were gathered from a male donor with ankylosing spondylitis.

At least ten counts were recorded for this clonotype. The CDR3 sequence: CSVTQGGMNTEAFF. CDR3 sequence (DNA): TGCAGCGTAACTCAGGGGGGGATGAACACTGAAGCTTTCTTT. The V gene is TRBV29-1, the J gene TRBJ1-1; 7 nucleotides line up with TRBD1. Germline CDR1 reads SQVTM; CDR2 reads ANQGSEA. The CDR3 has 14 amino acids. V lost 6 bases, J lost 0 bases, and 7 bases stayed unmatched.

This CDR3 is CSVRGPDTQYF. As DNA, the CDR3 is TGCAGCGTAAGGGGCCCAGATACGCAGTATTTT. The rearrangement links TRBV29-1 to TRBJ2-3; D possibly corresponds to TRBD1 (5 bases). This CDR3 is built from 11 residues. V gave up 6 bases and J gave up 4 bases, with 8 bases separating them. Germline CDR1 and CDR2: SQVTM and ANQGSEA.

The chain has TRBV19 and TRBJ2-7, with TRBD2 as a possible D gene (5 bases). The CDR3 is 15 residues long. CDR1 and CDR2 (germline): LNHDA, SQIVND (reference sequence). V was trimmed by 2 bases and J by 0 bases, leaving 11 bases between them. CDR3 residues: CASSIRTPSSYEQYF. The CDR3 DNA reads TGTGCCAGTAGTATAAGGACTCCGAGCTCCTACGAGCAGTACTTC.

This clonotype has more than one count but fewer than ten. The CDR3, as DNA: TGTGCCAGCTCAGACAGGAACACCGGGGAGCTGTTTTTT. Residues: CASSDRNTGELFF. This sequence joins TRBV18 and TRBJ2-2, with D perhaps matching TRBD1 (5 bases). This CDR3 has 13 residues. V was shortened by 5 bases and J by 1 base, with 5 bases between the two germline ends. From germline, CDR1 is KGHSH and CDR2 LQKENI. The full variable domain, rest sourced from reference TRBV18 and TRBJ2-2, is NAGVMQNPRHLVRRRGQEARLRCSPMKGHSHVYWYRQLPEEGLKFMVYLQKENIIDESGMPKERFSAEFPKEGPSILRIQQVVRGDSAAYFCASSDRNTGELFFGEGSRLTVL.

This clonotype was found many times. V usage is TRBV11-2 and J usage is TRBJ2-5, with TRBD1 as a possible D gene (5 bases). V was shortened by 1 base and J by 5 bases, with 14 bases between the two germline ends. Germline CDR1 SGHAT, CDR2 FQNNGV. This CDR3 region has 15 residues. The CDR3 spells CASSLGGRASETQYF. CDR3 DNA: TGTGCCAGCAGCTTAGGAGGCAGGGCATCGGAGACCCAGTACTTC.

The sample holds a few counts of this clonotype. The rearrangement links TRBV29-1 to TRBJ1-2; no definite D call. The CDR3 has 12 residues. Germline lookup yields CDR1 SQVTM and CDR2 ANQGSEA. V lost 6 bases to trimming and J lost 8 bases, with 16 bases between them. In nucleotides, the CDR3 is TGCAGCGTCGGAACCGGACTTCACGGCTACACCTTC. This gives the protein CSVGTGLHGYTF. The full variable domain, rest sourced from reference TRBV29-1 and TRBJ1-2, is SAVISQKPSRDICQRGTSLTIQCQVDSQVTMMFWYRQQPGQSLTLIATANQGSEATYESGFVIDKFPISRPNLTFSTLTVSNMSPEDSSIYLCSVGTGLHGYTFGSGTRLTVV.

This clonotype showed up just a few times. The chain employs TRBV7-2 and TRBJ2-1; D call uncertain. V was cut by 0 bases and J by 2 bases, with 14 bases left in between. This CDR3 contains 17 residues. Germline V gene lookup returns CDR1 SGHTA and CDR2 FQGNSA. CDR3 residues: CASSLAPPRGTYNEQFF. The CDR3 nucleotides are TGTGCCAGCAGCTTAGCTCCCCCGCGCGGAACCTACAATGAGCAGTTCTTC. Looking up the rest from reference TRBV7-2 and TRBJ2-1 gives the full variable domain: GAGVSQSPSNKVTEKGKDVELRCDPISGHTALYWYRQSLGQGLEFLIYFQGNSAPDKSGLPSDRFSAERTGGSVSTLTIQRTQQEDSAVYLCASSLAPPRGTYNEQFFGPGTRLTVL.

This clonotype turned up a few times. This chain connects TRBV12-3 or TRBV12-4 to TRBJ2-3; D not resolved. Trimming took 3 bases from V and 5 from J, leaving 9 bases between them. The CDR3 spans 13 residues. CDR3 DNA: TGTGCCAGCAGTTTGGATTTCGGAGATACGCAGTATTTT. This gives the protein CASSLDFGDTQYF.

This clonotype came up many times. The V call is TRBV6-5, the J call TRBJ2-2; 7 bases are a match to TRBD2. The J segment lost 6 bases and the V segment lost 4 bases, leaving 5 bases of the junction unmatched. The CDR3 totals 14 residues. The germline V gene encodes CDR1 MNHEY and CDR2 SVGAGI. The DNA for the CDR3 is TGTGCCAGCAGTTCCGGACTAGTTTCCGGGGAGCTGTTTTTT. This codes for CASSSGLVSGELFF.

This clonotype has a count of ten or more. V and J are TRBV10-1 and TRBJ2-7, with a weak D call TRBD1 (6 bases). The CDR3 covers 13 residues. The ends were cut back, 2 bases at V and 4 bases at J, with 9 bases in the middle. Per germline, CDR1 WNHNN and CDR2 SYGVQD (reference sequence). The CDR3 DNA follows: TGCGCCAGCAGTGAGAACAGGGATTACGAGCAGTACTTC. The encoded protein is CASSENRDYEQYF.

The V call is TRBV7-9, the J call TRBJ2-1; a weak D match, TRBD1 (6 bases). Between the trimmed V and J ends, which lost 2 bases and 3 bases, there was a span of 14 bases. The CDR3 has 16 residues. In germline, CDR1 is SEHNR, CDR2 FQNEAQ (reference sequence). CDR3 coding DNA: TGTGCCAGCAGCTTAAGGCCCACAGGGAGCTACAATGAGCAGTTCTTC. This translates into CASSLRPTGSYNEQFF.

A few counts support this clonotype. J is TRBJ2-7 and V is TRBV7-9, with 8 bases lining up with TRBD2. V shed 5 bases and J 3 bases; nucleotides not matched to a gene: 15. Per germline, CDR1 SEHNR and CDR2 FQNEAQ (reference sequence). The CDR3 sequence is 17 residues long. The CDR3, as DNA: TGTGCCAGCAGCCCCACCAGAGGAGCGGGAGTTTTCTACGAGCAGTACTTC. This codes for CASSPTRGAGVFYEQYF.

This clonotype occurred a few times. V usage is TRBV5-1 and J usage is TRBJ2-2, with 7 bases lining up with TRBD1. After removal of 4 bases from V and 3 bases from J, the junction contained 12 bases not matched to a gene. This CDR3 spans 17 amino acids. CDR1 SGHRS and CDR2 YFSETQ come from the germline V gene. The CDR3 DNA reads as TGCGCCAGCAGCCCCCGAGCCCCGGGACAGTACACCGGGGAGCTGTTTTTT. It translates to CASSPRAPGQYTGELFF.

The gene calls are TRBV4-2 and TRBJ2-1, with a possible D match to TRBD1 (5 bases). The V gene's germline CDR1 is LGHNA and CDR2 YNFKEQ. The length of the CDR3 is 18 residues. Trimming removed 0 bases from V and 0 bases from J, with 15 bases in between. The CDR3 sequence is CASSQDLTDGLSYNEQFF. CDR3 in DNA: TGTGCCAGCAGCCAAGATCTGACAGACGGTCTCTCCTACAATGAGCAGTTCTTC.

This clonotype was picked up a small number of times. The rearrangement joins TRBV20-1 to TRBJ1-5; D gene ambiguous. V was pared by 2 bases and J by 5 bases, with 10 bases between. CDR1 DFQATT and CDR2 SNEGSKA come from the germline V gene (reference sequence). The CDR3 contains 13 residues. CDR3 nucleotide sequence: TGCAGTGCTAGACCCGACCCCGATCAGCCCCAGCATTTT. This encodes CSARPDPDQPQHF.

The V gene is TRBV7-9, the J gene TRBJ2-7; D is unresolved. The CDR3 runs 12 residues. Germline V gives CDR1 SEHNR, CDR2 FQNEAQ (reference sequence). V dropped 7 bases and J dropped 5 bases, with 12 bases sitting between them. Written as DNA, the CDR3 is TGTGCCAGCAACATAAGGGCCAACGAGCAGTACTTC. Its protein product is CASNIRANEQYF.

This clonotype has only a few counts. Sequence at one end of the junction differs from germline and may be a read error. J is TRBJ2-4 and V is TRBV6-1; D is undetermined. The CDR3 has 11 amino acids. Per the germline V gene, CDR1 is MNHNS and CDR2 is SASEGT. The CDR3 is CASSEMGFLDF. In DNA form, the CDR3 reads TGTGCCAGCAGTGAAATGGGGTTTTTGGACTTC.

The chain has TRBV12-3 or TRBV12-4 and TRBJ1-2; D gene ambiguous. The CDR3 runs to 15 residues. V lost 3 bases and J lost 0, with 11 bases in between. The CDR3 loop reads CASSLADEANYGYTF. Here the CDR3 DNA reads TGTGCCAGCAGTTTGGCGGATGAAGCTAACTATGGCTACACCTTC.

The chain carries TRBV6-5 and TRBJ2-7; D tentatively reads TRBD1 or TRBD2 (5 bases each). CDR3 length: 15 residues. The V and J ends lost 2 bases and 0 bases respectively, with 11 bases between them. CDR1 MNHEY and CDR2 SVGAGI come from the germline V gene. The CDR3: CASSYGARGSYEQYF. DNA of the CDR3: TGTGCCAGCAGTTACGGGGCCCGGGGCTCCTACGAGCAGTACTTC.

This clonotype was detected a few times. The rearrangement uses TRBV7-9 and TRBJ2-1; TRBD2 matches 9 bases. Germline CDR1 is SEHNR and CDR2 is FQNEAQ (reference sequence). The CDR3 is made up of 17 amino acids. V gave up 5 bases and J gave up 0 bases; unmatched junction bases: 8. The CDR3 region is CASSPPSGRSSYNEQFF. CDR3 DNA sequence: TGTGCCAGCAGCCCCCCGAGCGGGAGGAGCTCCTACAATGAGCAGTTCTTC.

The J gene is TRBJ2-1, the V gene TRBV24-1; D perhaps matches TRBD2 (6 bases). The CDR3 covers 14 residues. V lost 5 bases and J 3 bases, leaving 10 bases between the germline ends. Germline loops: CDR1 KGHDR, CDR2 SFDVKD. The CDR3 is CATSGGVNYNEQFF. CDR3 coding DNA: TGTGCCACCAGTGGGGGGGTGAACTACAATGAGCAGTTCTTC.